Below, 8 T cell receptor beta chains from the same sample are listed, as sequenced in a study of T cell clonality in common variable immunodeficiency. Repertoires were generated with immunoSEQ multiplex PCR, while TCRdb's copy carries only in-frame clones and drops some. The sample has approximately 34,000 clones, none seen only once; the top ten hold roughly 3.5%. The sequencing sample was made of peripheral blood mononuclear cells. The receptors shown here come from a person aged 18 to 70 in good health.

Remarks on this clone: The CDR3 is cut off 3 residues early in the read; its end comes from the germline J gene. V usage is TRBV18 and J usage is TRBJ2-3; the D gene is possibly TRBD1 (6 bases). This CDR3 has 15 residues. Germline V gene lookup returns CDR1 KGHSH and CDR2 LQKENI. The CDR3 bases that were read are TGTGCCAGCTCACCGGGGAAGGACAGACAAGAGACG. It encodes CASSPGKDRQET. The entire CDR3 protein reads CASSPGKDRQETQYF.

This clone was observed a handful of times. The CDR3 bases that were read are TGTGCCACCGGGGGACTCTACGAG. It yields the protein CATGGLYE. The whole CDR3 is CATGGLYEQYF. This chain joins TRBV2 and TRBJ2-7, with a weak D call TRBD2 (6 bases). Coverage ceases 3 residues before the CDR3 finishes, and the germline J gene fills in the end. There are 11 residues in the CDR3. V was clipped by 10 bases and J by 3 bases, with 10 bases between them. Germline V gene sequence: CDR1 SNHLY, CDR2 FYNNEI.

Ten or more counts support this clone. The sequence runs out 3 residues before the end of the CDR3; the remainder is reconstructed from the germline J gene. The chain employs TRBV5-1 and TRBJ2-6; no definite D call. V was clipped by 5 bases and J by 0 bases, with 15 bases between them. Germline V gene sequence: CDR1 SGHRS, CDR2 YFSETQ. This CDR3 is 17 amino acids long. CDR3 bases read: TGCGCCAGCAGTCCTAGTGAAGGAAACTCTGGGGCCAACGTC. It encodes CASSPSEGNSGANV. The whole CDR3 protein reads CASSPSEGNSGANVLTF.

This clone showed up many times. The observed sequence ends 3 residues before the CDR3 terminus, with the missing tail filled in from the germline J gene. Other DNA sequences from this sample encode an identical CDR3 as well. The rearrangement links TRBV20-1 to TRBJ2-7, with TRBD2 matching over 9 bases. The CDR3 has 16 residues. Germline-derived CDR1 and CDR2 are DFQATT and SNEGSKA (reference sequence). The trim removed 4 bases at V and 1 base at J, leaving 11 bases unmatched. The CDR3 bases that were read are TGCAGTGCTACAGCCCAACTAGCGGGCAGTTCCTACGAG. It is translated as CSATAQLAGSSYE. Given in full, the CDR3 is CSATAQLAGSSYEQYF.

This clone has a count of ten or more. Read data end 3 residues before the CDR3 end; the end is taken from the germline J gene. The chain combines TRBV2 with TRBJ2-1; the match to TRBD1 covers 11 bases. With V trimmed by 3 bases and J by 4 bases, 8 bases remained unmatched. The CDR3 length is 17 residues. Germline CDR1 and CDR2: SNHLY and FYNNEI. CDR3 in amino acids: CASSDGQGAGLYNEQFF. The part of the CDR3 DNA that was read is TGTGCCAGCAGTGACGGACAGGGGGCGGGTTTATACAATGAG. Together with reference TRBV2 and TRBJ2-1, the CDR3 gives the full variable domain: EPEVTQTPSHQVTQMGQEVILRCVPISNHLYFYWYRQILGQKVEFLVSFYNNEISEKSEIFDDQFSVERPDGSNFTLKIRSTKLEDSAMYFCASSDGQGAGLYNEQFFGPGTRLTVL.

This clone was detected many times. With the read ending 3 residues before the CDR3 end, the germline J gene is used to fill in that end. The chain carries TRBV19 and TRBJ1-5; perhaps TRBD1 as D (6 bases). Germline-derived CDR1 and CDR2 are LNHDA and SQIVND (reference sequence). The V end was cut by 6 bases, the J end by 1 base, with 13 bases between. There are 15 residues in the CDR3. The sequenced CDR3 bases are TGTGCCAGTAGCACCGACAGGTCAAGCAATCAGCCC. Translated: CASSTDRSSNQP. The entire CDR3 is CASSTDRSSNQPQHF. Together with reference TRBV19 and TRBJ1-5, the CDR3 gives the full variable domain: DGGITQSPKYLFRKEGQNVTLSCEQNLNHDAMYWYRQDPGQGLRLIYYSQIVNDFQKGDIAEGYSVSREKKESFPLTVTSAQKNPTAFYLCASSTDRSSNQPQHFGDGTRLSIL.

This clone was seen many times. The DNA ends 3 residues before the CDR3 does, and the rest of the CDR3 is filled in from the germline J gene. This rearrangement joins TRBV13 to TRBJ2-2, with D maybe TRBD1 (6 bases). This CDR3 is 14 amino acids long. From germline, CDR1 is PRHDT and CDR2 FYEKMQ (reference sequence). V was cut by 4 bases and J by 7 bases, with 13 bases left in between. The part of the CDR3 DNA that was read is TGTGCCAGCAGCTCCCGCTCGACAGGCGGGGAG. This gives the protein CASSSRSTGGE. The entire CDR3 reads CASSSRSTGGELFF.

This clone has a count of ten or more. The missing CDR3 end, 3 residues past where the read stops, is filled in from the germline J gene. The chain uses TRBV9 and TRBJ2-3; TRBD1 matches at 8 bases. CDR3 length: 15 residues. The germline CDR1 and CDR2 sequences are SGDLS and YYNGEE. CDR3 bases read: TGTGCCAGCAGCTTCCAGACAGGGGATGTGGAGACG. Translated: CASSFQTGDVET. The CDR3, in full, reads CASSFQTGDVETQYF.